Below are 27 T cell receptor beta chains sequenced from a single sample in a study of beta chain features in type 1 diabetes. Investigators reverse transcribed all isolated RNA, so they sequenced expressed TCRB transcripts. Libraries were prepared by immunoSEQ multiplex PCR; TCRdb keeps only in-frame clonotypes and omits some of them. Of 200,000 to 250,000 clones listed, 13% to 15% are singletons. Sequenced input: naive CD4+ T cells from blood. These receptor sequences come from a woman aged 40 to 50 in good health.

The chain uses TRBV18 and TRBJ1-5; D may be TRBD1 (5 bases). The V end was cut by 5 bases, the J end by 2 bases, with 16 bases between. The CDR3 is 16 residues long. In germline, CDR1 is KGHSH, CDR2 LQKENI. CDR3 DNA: TGTGCCAGCTCAACTGAAAGGGGCACGGGCAATCAGCCCCAGCATTTT. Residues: CASSTERGTGNQPQHF. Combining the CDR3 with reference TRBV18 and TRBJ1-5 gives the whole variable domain NAGVMQNPRHLVRRRGQEARLRCSPMKGHSHVYWYRQLPEEGLKFMVYLQKENIIDESGMPKERFSAEFPKEGPSILRIQQVVRGDSAAYFCASSTERGTGNQPQHFGDGTRLSIL.

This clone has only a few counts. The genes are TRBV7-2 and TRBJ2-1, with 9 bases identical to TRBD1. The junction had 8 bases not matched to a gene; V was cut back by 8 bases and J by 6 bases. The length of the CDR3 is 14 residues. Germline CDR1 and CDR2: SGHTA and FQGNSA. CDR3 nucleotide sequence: TGTGCCAGCGGCCCGGGACAGGGTGGCAATGAGCAGTTCTTC. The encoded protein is CASGPGQGGNEQFF.

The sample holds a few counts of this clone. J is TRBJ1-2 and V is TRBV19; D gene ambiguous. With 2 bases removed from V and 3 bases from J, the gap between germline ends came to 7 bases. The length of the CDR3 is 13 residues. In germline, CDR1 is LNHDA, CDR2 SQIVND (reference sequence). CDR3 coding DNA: TGTGCCAGTAGTATATACAGAGACTATGGCTACACCTTC. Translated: CASSIYRDYGYTF.

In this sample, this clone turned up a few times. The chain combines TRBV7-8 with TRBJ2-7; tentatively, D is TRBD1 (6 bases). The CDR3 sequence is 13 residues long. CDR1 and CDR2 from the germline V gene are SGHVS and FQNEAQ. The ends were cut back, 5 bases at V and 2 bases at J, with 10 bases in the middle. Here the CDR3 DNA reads TGTGCCAGCAGCCCAAGGACAGCCTACGAGCAGTACTTC. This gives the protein CASSPRTAYEQYF.

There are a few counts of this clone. In nucleotides, the CDR3 is TGCGCCAGCAGCTTTGTTTCGGGGGGCTTAGAGACCCAGTACTTC. Residues: CASSFVSGGLETQYF. V usage is TRBV5-1 and J usage is TRBJ2-5, with a tentative D call TRBD2 (7 bases). Germline assignment: CDR1 SGHRS and CDR2 YFSETQ. V lost 2 bases, J lost 4 bases, and 15 bases lay in between. This CDR3 is built from 15 residues.

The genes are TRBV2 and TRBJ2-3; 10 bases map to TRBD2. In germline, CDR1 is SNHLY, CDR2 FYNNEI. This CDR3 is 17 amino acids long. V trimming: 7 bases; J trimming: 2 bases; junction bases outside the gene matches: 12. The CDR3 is CASTTSGVGLVTDTQYF. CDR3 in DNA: TGTGCCAGCACCACTAGCGGGGTTGGACTTGTCACAGATACGCAGTATTTT.

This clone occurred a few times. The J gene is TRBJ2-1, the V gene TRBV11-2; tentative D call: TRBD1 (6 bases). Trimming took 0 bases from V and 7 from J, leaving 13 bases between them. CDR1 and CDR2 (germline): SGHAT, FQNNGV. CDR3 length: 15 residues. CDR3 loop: CASSLEGTSKNEQFF. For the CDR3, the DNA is TGTGCCAGCAGCTTAGAGGGGACATCGAAAAATGAGCAGTTCTTC.

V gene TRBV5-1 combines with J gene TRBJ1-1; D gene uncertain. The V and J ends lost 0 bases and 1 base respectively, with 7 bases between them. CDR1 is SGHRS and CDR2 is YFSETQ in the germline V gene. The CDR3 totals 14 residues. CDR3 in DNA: TGCGCCAGCAGCTTGGCCCGGGGGAACACTGAAGCTTTCTTT. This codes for CASSLARGNTEAFF.

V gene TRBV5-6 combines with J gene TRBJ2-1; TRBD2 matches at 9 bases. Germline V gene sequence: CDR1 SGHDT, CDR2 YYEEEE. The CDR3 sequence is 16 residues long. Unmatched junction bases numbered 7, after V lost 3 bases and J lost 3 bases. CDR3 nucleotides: TGTGCCAGCAGCTCCTTGCGGGGGGGCCTCTACAATGAGCAGTTCTTC. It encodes CASSSLRGGLYNEQFF.

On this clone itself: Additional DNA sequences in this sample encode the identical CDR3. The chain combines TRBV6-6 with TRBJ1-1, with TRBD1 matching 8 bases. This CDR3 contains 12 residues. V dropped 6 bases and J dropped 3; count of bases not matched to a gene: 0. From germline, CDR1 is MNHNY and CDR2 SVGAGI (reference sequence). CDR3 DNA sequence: TGTGCCAGCAGGACAGGGGACACTGAAGCTTTCTTT. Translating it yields CASRTGDTEAFF.

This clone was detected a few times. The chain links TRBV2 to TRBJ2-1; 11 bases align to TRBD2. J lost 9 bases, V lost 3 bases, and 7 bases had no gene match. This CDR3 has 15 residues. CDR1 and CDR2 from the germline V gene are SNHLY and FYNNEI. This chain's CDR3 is CASSEEIAGGSEQFF. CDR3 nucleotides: TGTGCCAGCAGTGAGGAAATAGCGGGGGGGAGTGAGCAGTTCTTC.

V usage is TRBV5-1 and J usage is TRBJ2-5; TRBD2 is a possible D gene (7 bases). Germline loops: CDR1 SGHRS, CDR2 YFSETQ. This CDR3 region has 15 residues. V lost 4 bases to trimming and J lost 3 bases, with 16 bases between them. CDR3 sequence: CASSRLGGPEETQYF. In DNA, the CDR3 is TGCGCCAGCAGCCGATTGGGGGGGCCAGAAGAGACCCAGTACTTC.

CDR3 sequence (DNA): TGTGCCAGCTCACCCGGGACAGGTATCAATCAGCCCCAGCATTTT. Translated: CASSPGTGINQPQHF. J is TRBJ1-5 and V is TRBV18; 8 bases fit TRBD1. The CDR3 is made up of 15 amino acids. Per germline, CDR1 KGHSH and CDR2 LQKENI. V lost 3 bases to trimming and J lost 3 bases; unmatched junction nucleotides: 4.

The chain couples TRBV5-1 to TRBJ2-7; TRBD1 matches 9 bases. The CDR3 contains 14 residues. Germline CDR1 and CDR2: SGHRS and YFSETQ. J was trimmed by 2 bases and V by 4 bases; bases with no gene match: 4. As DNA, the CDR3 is TGCGCCAGCAGCACCGGACAGGGGACCTACGAGCAGTACTTC. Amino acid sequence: CASSTGQGTYEQYF.

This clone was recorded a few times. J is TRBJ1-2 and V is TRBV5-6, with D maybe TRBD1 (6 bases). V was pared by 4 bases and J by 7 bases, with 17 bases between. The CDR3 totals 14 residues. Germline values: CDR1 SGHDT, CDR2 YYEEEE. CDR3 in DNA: TGTGCCAGCAGCCCGACTACAGGGCGCGCTGGCTACACCTTC. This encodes CASSPTTGRAGYTF.

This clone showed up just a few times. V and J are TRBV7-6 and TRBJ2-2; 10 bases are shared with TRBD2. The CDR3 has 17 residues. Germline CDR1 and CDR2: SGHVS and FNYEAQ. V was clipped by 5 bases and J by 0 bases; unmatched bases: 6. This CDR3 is CASSHGSGGANTGELFF. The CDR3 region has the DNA TGTGCCAGCAGCCACGGGAGCGGGGGGGCGAACACCGGGGAGCTGTTTTTT.

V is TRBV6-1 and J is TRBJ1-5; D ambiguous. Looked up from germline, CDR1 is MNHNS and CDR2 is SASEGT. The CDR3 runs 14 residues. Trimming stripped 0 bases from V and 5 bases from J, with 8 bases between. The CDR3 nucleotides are TGTGCCAGCAGTGAAGCGGGCCAAGATCAGCCCCAGCATTTT. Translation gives CASSEAGQDQPQHF.

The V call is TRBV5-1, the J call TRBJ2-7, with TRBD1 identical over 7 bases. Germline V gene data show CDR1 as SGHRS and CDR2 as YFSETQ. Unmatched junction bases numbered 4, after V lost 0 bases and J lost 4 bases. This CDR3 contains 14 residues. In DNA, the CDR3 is TGCGCCAGCAGCTTGGACGGACAGGAGTACGAGCAGTACTTC. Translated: CASSLDGQEYEQYF.

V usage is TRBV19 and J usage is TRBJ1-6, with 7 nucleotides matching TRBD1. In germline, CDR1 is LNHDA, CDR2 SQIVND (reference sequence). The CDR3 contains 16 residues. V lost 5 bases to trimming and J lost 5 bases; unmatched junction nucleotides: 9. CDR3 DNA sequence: TGTGCCAGTAGTTATTACAGGGGATCCAATAATTCACCCCTCCACTTT. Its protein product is CASSYYRGSNNSPLHF.

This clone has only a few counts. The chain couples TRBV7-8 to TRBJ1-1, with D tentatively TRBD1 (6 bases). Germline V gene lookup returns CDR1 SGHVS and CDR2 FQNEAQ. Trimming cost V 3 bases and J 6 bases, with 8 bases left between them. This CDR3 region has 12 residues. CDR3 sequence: CASSFPGAEAFF. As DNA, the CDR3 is TGTGCCAGCAGCTTCCCAGGGGCTGAAGCTTTCTTT.

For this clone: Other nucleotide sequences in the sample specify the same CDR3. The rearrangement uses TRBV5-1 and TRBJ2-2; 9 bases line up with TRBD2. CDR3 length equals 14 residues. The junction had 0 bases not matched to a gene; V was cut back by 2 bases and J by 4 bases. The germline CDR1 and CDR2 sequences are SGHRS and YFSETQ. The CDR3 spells CASSLAGGTGELFF. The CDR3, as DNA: TGCGCCAGCAGCTTAGCGGGGGGCACCGGGGAGCTGTTTTTT.

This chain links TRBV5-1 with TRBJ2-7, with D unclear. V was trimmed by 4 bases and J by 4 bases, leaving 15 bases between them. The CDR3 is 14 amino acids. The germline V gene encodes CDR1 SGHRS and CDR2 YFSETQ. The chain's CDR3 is CASSPMEQRYEQYF. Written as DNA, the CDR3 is TGCGCCAGCAGCCCAATGGAACAGAGATACGAGCAGTACTTC.

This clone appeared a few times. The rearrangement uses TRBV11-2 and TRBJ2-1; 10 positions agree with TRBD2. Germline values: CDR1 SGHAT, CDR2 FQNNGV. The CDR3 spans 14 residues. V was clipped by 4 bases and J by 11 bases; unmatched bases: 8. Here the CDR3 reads CASSSQLLAGQQFF. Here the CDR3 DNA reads TGTGCCAGCAGCTCCCAGCTACTAGCGGGGCAGCAGTTCTTC.

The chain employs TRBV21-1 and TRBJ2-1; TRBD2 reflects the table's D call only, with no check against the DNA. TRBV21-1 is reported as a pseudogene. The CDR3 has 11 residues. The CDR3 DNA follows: TGTGCCGGGGGGAAGGTAAATGAGCAGTTCTTC. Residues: CAGGKVNEQFF.

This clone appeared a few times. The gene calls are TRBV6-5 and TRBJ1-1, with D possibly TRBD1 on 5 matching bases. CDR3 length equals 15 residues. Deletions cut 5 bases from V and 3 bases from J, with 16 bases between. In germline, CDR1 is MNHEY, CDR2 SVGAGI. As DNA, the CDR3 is TGTGCCAGCAGTCGTTTTGAGAGACAGCACACTGAAGCTTTCTTT. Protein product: CASSRFERQHTEAFF.

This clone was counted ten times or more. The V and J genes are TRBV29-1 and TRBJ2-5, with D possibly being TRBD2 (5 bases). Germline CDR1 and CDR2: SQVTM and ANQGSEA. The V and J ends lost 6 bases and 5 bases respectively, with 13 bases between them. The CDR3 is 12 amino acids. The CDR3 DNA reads TGCAGCGTGAGGGTTGTGACGGAGACCCAGTACTTC. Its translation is CSVRVVTETQYF.

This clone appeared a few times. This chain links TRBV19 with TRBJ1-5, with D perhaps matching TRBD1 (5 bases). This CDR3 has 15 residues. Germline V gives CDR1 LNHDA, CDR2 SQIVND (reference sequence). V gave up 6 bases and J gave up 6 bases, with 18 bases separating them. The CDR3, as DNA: TGTGCCAGTAGGACCCTGTGGGGCGAAGGTCAGCCCCAGCATTTT. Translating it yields CASRTLWGEGQPQHF.